A selection of T cell receptor beta chains follows, all from one sample in a study of cytomegalovirus exposure and HLA in healthy donors. Here immunoSEQ multiplex PCR was the method, and the copy in TCRdb shows in-frame clones only, minus some. The data hold roughly 93,000 clones, with roughly 82% observed a single time. The sample was PBMCs. The receptors derive from a human donor in good health. Each CDR3 is given with its conserved first and last residue. The order of the fields is J gene, D gene, clone size, V gene, CDR3 protein, CDR3 DNA. The D gene is left open where the match is weak. Not every row has a clone size; where given, it reads once, few, many or a size class.

TRBJ2-1	TRBD2	once	TRBV5-4	CASSLVLAGAEQFF	TGTGCCAGCAGCTTGGTGCTAGCGGGGGCCGAGCAGTTCTTC
TRBJ2-7	TRBD1	few	TRBV6-5	CASSNAGTGVYEQYF	TGTGCCAGCAGTAATGCCGGGACAGGGGTCTACGAGCAGTACTTC
TRBJ1-1	TRBD1	.	TRBV7-2	CASRPGGQGPEAFF	TGTGCCAGCAGGCCGGGGGGACAGGGGCCTGAAGCTTTCTTT
TRBJ1-2	.	once	TRBV6-1	CAGVRGPGYGYTF	TGTGCCGGGGTTCGGGGTCCGGGCTATGGCTACACCTTC
TRBJ2-7	TRBD1	.	TRBV7-8	CASSLARTGGYEQYF	TGTGCCAGCAGCTTAGCTAGGACAGGGGGCTACGAGCAGTACTTC
TRBJ1-1	.	few	TRBV18	CASSRGGVGTEAFF	TGTGCCAGCTCACGGGGGGGAGTCGGCACTGAAGCTTTCTTT
TRBJ1-1	.	.	TRBV29-1	CSVWDFEAFF	TGCAGCGTTTGGGACTTCGAAGCTTTCTTT
TRBJ2-7	.	.	TRBV7-2	CASSPRGRAGEQYF	TGTGCCAGCAGCCCGAGGGGGAGGGCCGGGGAGCAGTACTTC
TRBJ2-7	TRBD1	.	TRBV27	CASSRRQGASYEQYF	TGTGCCAGCAGCCGACGACAGGGGGCATCCTACGAGCAGTACTTC
TRBJ1-4	.	few	TRBV7-9	CSSSSSERGGATNEKLFF	TGTTCCAGCAGCTCGTCGGAGAGGGGGGGGGCAACTAATGAAAAACTGTTTTTT
TRBJ2-5	TRBD2	.	TRBV19	CASTQGLGGETQYF	TGTGCCAGTACCCAGGGACTAGGGGGGGAGACCCAGTACTTC
TRBJ2-7	TRBD2	.	TRBV4-3	CASSRASGSYEQYF	TGCGCCAGTTCTAGGGCTAGCGGGAGTTACGAGCAGTACTTC
TRBJ1-2	.	.	TRBV25-1	CASSDGSRTFHYGYTF	TGTGCCAGCAGTGACGGGAGCAGGACATTTCACTATGGCTACACCTTC
TRBJ2-1	.	.	TRBV5-1	CASSLSREEQFF	TGCGCCAGCAGCTTGAGTCGGGAGGAGCAGTTCTTC
TRBJ1-3	TRBD1	.	TRBV5-1	CASSLTGQGNGNTIYF	TGCGCCAGCAGCTTAACGGGACAGGGGAACGGAAACACCATATATTTT
TRBJ2-5	TRBD1	.	TRBV30	CAWTRTGYQETQYF	TGTGCCTGGACTAGGACAGGGTATCAAGAGACCCAGTACTTC
TRBJ2-7	TRBD2	.	TRBV5-1	CASSPGLAGYEQYF	TGCGCCAGCAGCCCGGGACTAGCGGGGTACGAGCAGTACTTC
TRBJ2-1	.	.	TRBV9	CASSVAPNEQFF	TGTGCCAGCAGCGTAGCTCCTAATGAGCAGTTCTTC
TRBJ2-2	TRBD2	.	TRBV19	CATTKGGARHTGELFF	TGTGCCACCACTAAGGGAGGGGCGCGCCACACCGGGGAGCTGTTTTTT
TRBJ1-1	TRBD1	.	TRBV2	CASSVSLGQGGTEAFF	TGTGCCAGCAGTGTCTCTCTGGGACAGGGGGGCACTGAAGCTTTCTTT
TRBJ2-7	TRBD2	once	TRBV7-8	CASSLNPSGSSYEQYF	TGTGCCAGCAGCTTAAACCCTAGCGGTAGCTCCTACGAGCAGTACTTC
TRBJ2-3	TRBD2	.	TRBV5-4	CASSLGRGGPDTQYF	TGTGCCAGCAGCTTGGGGCGGGGGGGCCCAGATACGCAGTATTTT
TRBJ2-7	TRBD2	.	TRBV5-1	CASRFLGRAHYEQYF	TGCGCCAGCAGGTTCCTAGGGAGGGCCCATTACGAGCAGTACTTC
TRBJ2-7	.	.	TRBV30	CAWSRGVYEQYF	TGTGCCTGGAGTAGGGGCGTCTACGAGCAGTACTTC
TRBJ2-2	.	.	TRBV19	CASSPRDKNTGELFF	TGTGCCAGTAGTCCCCGGGACAAGAACACCGGGGAGCTGTTTTTT
TRBJ2-3	TRBD1	few	TRBV10-1	CASSRDSRTDTQYF	TGCGCCAGCAGCCGGGACAGCCGCACAGATACGCAGTATTTT
TRBJ2-1	.	few	TRBV10-2	CASRDLTFLTYNEQFF	TGCGCCAGCAGGGATTTGACATTTCTTACCTACAATGAGCAGTTCTTC
TRBJ2-1	.	.	TRBV27	CASSIITKSYNEQFF	TGTGCCAGCTCTATTATTACCAAGTCCTACAATGAGCAGTTCTTC
TRBJ2-7	TRBD1	.	TRBV19	CASSIGTGRRYEQYF	TGTGCCAGTAGTATCGGGACAGGGCGGCGGTACGAGCAGTACTTC
TRBJ2-5	TRBD1	.	TRBV2	CASSAGQGVETQYF	TGTGCCAGCAGTGCTGGACAGGGAGTGGAGACCCAGTACTTC
TRBJ2-3	TRBD1	.	TRBV27	CASSPDRGEADTQYF	TGTGCCAGCAGTCCGGACAGGGGGGAGGCAGATACGCAGTATTTT
TRBJ2-7	TRBD1	.	TRBV4-1	CASSLGTALSYEQYF	TGCGCCAGCAGCCTAGGGACAGCGTTATCCTACGAGCAGTACTTC
TRBJ2-7	TRBD1	few	TRBV5-6	CASSSGTGQVGREQYF	TGTGCCAGCAGCTCGGGAACGGGACAGGTAGGTCGGGAGCAGTACTTC
TRBJ2-1	.	.	TRBV11-3	CASRAHRDSHEQFF	TGTGCCAGCAGGGCACACCGGGACTCACATGAGCAGTTCTTC
TRBJ2-2	TRBD2	.	TRBV5-1	CASSPGLANGELFF	TGCGCCAGCAGCCCCGGACTAGCGAACGGGGAGCTGTTTTTT
TRBJ2-1	TRBD2	.	TRBV6-4	CASASGGQSYNEQFF	TGTGCCAGCGCTAGCGGGGGCCAATCCTACAATGAGCAGTTCTTC
TRBJ1-1	.	.	TRBV29-1	CSVAAGRGYEAFF	TGCAGCGTTGCGGCAGGGCGGGGTTATGAAGCTTTCTTT
TRBJ2-3	TRBD2	.	TRBV27	CASSLRLAGDTDTQYF	TGTGCCAGCAGTTTAAGGCTAGCGGGGGACACAGATACGCAGTATTTT
TRBJ1-2	.	few	TRBV7-2	CASSVDGANYGYTF	TGTGCCAGCAGCGTGGACGGGGCTAACTATGGCTACACCTTC
TRBJ1-3	TRBD1	.	TRBV5-4	CASSDQGALSGNTIYF	TGTGCCAGCAGCGATCAGGGGGCTTTGTCTGGAAACACCATATATTTT
TRBJ2-7	.	few	TRBV4-1	CASSQVFAGPSYEQYF	TGTGCCAGCAGCCAAGTGTTCGCGGGTCCTTCCTACGAGCAGTACTTC
TRBJ1-2	TRBD1	.	TRBV6-6	CASTTLKGQADGYTF	TGTGCCAGCACTACCCTGAAGGGACAGGCGGATGGCTACACCTTC
TRBJ1-5	TRBD1	.	TRBV27	CASSFTGDRQPQHF	TGTGCCAGCAGCTTCACAGGGGACCGGCAGCCCCAGCATTTT